A selection of T cell receptor beta chains follows, all from one sample in a study of cytomegalovirus exposure and HLA in healthy donors. Assay: immunoSEQ multiplex PCR; the TCRdb copy retains only in-frame clones and omits some. The sample contains some 140,000 clones, 60% to 80% of which appear only once. Sequenced input: PBMCs. The receptors shown here come from a man aged 50-59 years in good health and CMV-seronegative. CDR3s include the opening cysteine and the closing phenylalanine or tryptophan. D genes are given only for firm matches. Not all rows give a size; the values are once, few, many and, for expanded clones, a class.

j_call,d_call,v_call,clone_size,cdr3_aa,cdr3_nt
TRBJ1-6,.,TRBV15,.,CATSRGWGTSSYNSPLHF,TGTGCCACCAGCAGAGGGTGGGGGACAAGCTCCTATAATTCACCCCTCCACTTT
TRBJ2-1,.,TRBV29-1,.,CSGVGWSSYNEQFF,TGCAGCGGGGTCGGCTGGAGCTCCTACAATGAGCAGTTCTTC
TRBJ2-7,.,TRBV4-1,.,CASSQGLGRNGEQYF,TGCGCCAGCAGCCAAGGATTAGGGAGGAACGGCGAGCAGTACTTC
TRBJ2-3,TRBD2,TRBV28,once,CASMGTITGTDTQYF,TGTGCCAGCATGGGGACTATCACTGGCACAGATACGCAGTATTTT
TRBJ2-1,TRBD2,TRBV28,.,CASRLAGANEQFF,TGTGCCAGCAGGCTAGCGGGAGCGAATGAGCAGTTCTTC
TRBJ1-2,TRBD1,TRBV6-5,.,CASSQDRALYGYTF,TGTGCCAGCAGTCAGGACAGGGCTCTCTATGGCTACACCTTC
TRBJ2-2,.,TRBV4-3,.,CASSQVTQANTGELFF,TGCGCCAGCAGCCAAGTCACACAAGCGAACACCGGGGAGCTGTTTTTT
TRBJ2-1,TRBD2,TRBV29-1,once,CSVRTSGEYNGQFF,TGCAGCGTTCGGACTAGCGGAGAGTACAATGGGCAGTTCTTC
TRBJ2-5,TRBD2,TRBV5-1,few,CASSNGLGETQYF,TGCGCCAGCAGCAACGGACTAGGGGAGACCCAGTACTTC
TRBJ1-4,.,TRBV10-1,.,CASSAGPNEKLFF,TGCGCCAGCAGTGCAGGCCCCAATGAAAAACTGTTTTTT
TRBJ2-1,.,TRBV7-8,.,CASSLDLTGASNEQFF,TGTGCCAGCAGCCTTGACCTGACGGGAGCCAGCAATGAGCAGTTCTTC
TRBJ2-2,.,TRBV9,.,CASTRTGMNTGELFF,TGTGCCAGCACCAGGACCGGGATGAATACCGGGGAGCTGTTTTTT
TRBJ1-1,TRBD1,TRBV13,.,CASSFGQGNTEAFF,TGTGCCAGCAGCTTCGGACAGGGGAACACTGAAGCTTTCTTT
TRBJ2-7,TRBD1,TRBV5-1,few,CASSFTYRGSYEQYF,TGCGCCAGCAGCTTCACCTACAGGGGATCCTACGAGCAGTACTTC
TRBJ2-7,.,TRBV27,few,CASSLSRVYEQYF,TGTGCCAGCAGTTTATCGAGAGTCTACGAGCAGTACTTC
TRBJ2-5,.,TRBV7-8,.,CASSRTVPETQYF,TGTGCCAGCAGCCGGACAGTACCAGAGACCCAGTACTTC
TRBJ2-2,.,TRBV12-5,.,CASGLAGGPNTGELFF,TGTGCTAGTGGTTTGGCGGGGGGCCCGAACACCGGGGAGCTGTTTTTT
TRBJ1-4,.,TRBV6-6,few,CASSDNGGKLFF,TGTGCCAGCAGTGACAACGGGGGAAAACTGTTTTTT
TRBJ2-1,.,TRBV9,.,CASSPGGRVGDEQFF,TGTGCCAGCAGCCCCGGCGGCAGAGTAGGGGATGAGCAGTTCTTC
TRBJ2-1,.,TRBV10-3,.,CATRDSSEQFF,TGTGCCACACGTGACAGTAGTGAGCAGTTCTTC
TRBJ2-2,TRBD2,TRBV19,.,CASKASGNPTLNTGELFF,TGTGCCAGTAAGGCTAGCGGGAACCCCACACTGAACACCGGGGAGCTGTTTTTT
TRBJ1-1,TRBD1,TRBV7-9,.,CASSLGQGERTEAFF,TGTGCCAGCAGCTTAGGACAGGGAGAGCGCACTGAAGCTTTCTTT